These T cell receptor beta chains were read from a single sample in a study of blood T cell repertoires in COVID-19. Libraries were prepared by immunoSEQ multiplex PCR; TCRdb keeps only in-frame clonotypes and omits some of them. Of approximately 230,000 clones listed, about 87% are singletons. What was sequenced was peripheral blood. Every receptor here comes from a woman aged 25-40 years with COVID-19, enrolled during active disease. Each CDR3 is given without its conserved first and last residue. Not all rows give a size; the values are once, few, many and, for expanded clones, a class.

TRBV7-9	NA	ASSQDISSGNTIY
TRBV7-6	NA	ASSLDTSGQLNSPLH
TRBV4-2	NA	ASSPTSGGTYEQY
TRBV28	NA	ASSPTSGVAKNIQY
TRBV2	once	ASSGAANTEAF
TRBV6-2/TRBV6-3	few	ASSSRQTYGYT
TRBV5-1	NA	ASSLVGAEQY
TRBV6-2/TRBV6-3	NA	ASSLQRGAMAF
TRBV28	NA	ASSFPSGKYEQY
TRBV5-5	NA	ASSRQGDGSWTEAF
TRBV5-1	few	ASSEQALSTEAF
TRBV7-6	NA	ASSRGTGRGEQY
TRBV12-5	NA	ASALTAGTGTTDTQY
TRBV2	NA	AGSRGTNEKLF
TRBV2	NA	ASSEVRAREAF
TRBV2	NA	ASSEQGLPYEQY
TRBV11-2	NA	ASSPNRRAGGRSYEQY
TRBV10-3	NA	ATRSVATNEKLF
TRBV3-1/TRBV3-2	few	ASSQQGVSYEQY
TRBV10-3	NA	ATRQGERPQH
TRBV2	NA	ASSTTGRNSPLH
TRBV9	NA	ASSVSSGRYNEQF
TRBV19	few	ASMDRVNQPQH
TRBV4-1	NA	ASSPTGDFGYGYT
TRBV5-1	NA	ASSGGWTSGRTGELF
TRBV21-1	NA	ASRVVRNTIY
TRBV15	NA	ATSRGTGTGEDTQY
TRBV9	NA	ASSVRGGATDTQY
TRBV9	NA	ASSKGGVGTEAF
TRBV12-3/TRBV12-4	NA	ASSPGPLRLH
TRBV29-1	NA	SVESGTRQPGELF
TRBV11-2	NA	ASSHSPGQGFFSGNTIY
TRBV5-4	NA	ASSERTSGGNEQF
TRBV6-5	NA	ATGQGYNEQF
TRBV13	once	ASSWPYRVNEQF
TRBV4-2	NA	ASSQEPRLTSGEQF
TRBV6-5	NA	ASSYFGQDYYEQY
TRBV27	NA	ASSSFRQDYGYT
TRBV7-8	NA	ASSLVASGDRGQF
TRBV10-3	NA	AISEGGIYEQY
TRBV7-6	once	ASSLGWTAQETQY
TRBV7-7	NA	ASSREAGYQETQY
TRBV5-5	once	ASSLSFWQGGSPLH
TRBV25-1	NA	ASSPSYEQY
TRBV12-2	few	ASRLALGQGAYNEQF
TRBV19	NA	ASSVSGGRTNEKLF
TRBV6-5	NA	ASSYEDNYNSPLH
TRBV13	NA	ASSLNSGRNTGELF
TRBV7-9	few	ASSSRIVSGNTIY
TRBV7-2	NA	ASSLMPGGAAGANVLT
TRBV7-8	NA	ASSLGGDSFSSGNTIY
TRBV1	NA	TSSQDRLAGDNEQF